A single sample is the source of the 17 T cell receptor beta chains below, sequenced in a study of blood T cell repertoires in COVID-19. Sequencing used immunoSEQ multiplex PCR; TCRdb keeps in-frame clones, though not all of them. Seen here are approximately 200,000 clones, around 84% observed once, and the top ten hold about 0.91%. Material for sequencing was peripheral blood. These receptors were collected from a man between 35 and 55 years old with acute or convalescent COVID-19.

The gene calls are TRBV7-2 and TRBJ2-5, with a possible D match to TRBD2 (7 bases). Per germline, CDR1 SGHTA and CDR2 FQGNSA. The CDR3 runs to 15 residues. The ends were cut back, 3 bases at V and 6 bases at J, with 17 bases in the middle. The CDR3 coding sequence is TGTGCCAGCAGCTTCGGGGGGCCCCGAGCGAAGACCCAGTACTTC. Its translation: CASSFGGPRAKTQYF.

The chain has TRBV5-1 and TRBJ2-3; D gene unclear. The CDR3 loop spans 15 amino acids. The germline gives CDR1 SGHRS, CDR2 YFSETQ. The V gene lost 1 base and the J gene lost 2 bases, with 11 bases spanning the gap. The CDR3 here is CASSLLGRDTDTQYF. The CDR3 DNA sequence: TGCGCCAGCAGCTTGTTGGGCAGAGACACAGATACGCAGTATTTT.

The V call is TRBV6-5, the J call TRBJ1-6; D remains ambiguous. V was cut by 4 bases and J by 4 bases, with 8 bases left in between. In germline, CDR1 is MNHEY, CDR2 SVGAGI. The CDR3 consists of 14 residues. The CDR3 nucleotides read TGTGCCAGCAGTTCCAGATCGTATAATTCACCCCTCCACTTT. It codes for CASSSRSYNSPLHF.

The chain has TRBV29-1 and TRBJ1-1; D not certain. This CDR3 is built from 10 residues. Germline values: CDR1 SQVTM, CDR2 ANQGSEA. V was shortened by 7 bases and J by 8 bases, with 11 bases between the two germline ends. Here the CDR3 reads CSAGREEAFF. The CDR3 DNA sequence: TGCAGCGCGGGGAGGGAAGAAGCTTTCTTT.

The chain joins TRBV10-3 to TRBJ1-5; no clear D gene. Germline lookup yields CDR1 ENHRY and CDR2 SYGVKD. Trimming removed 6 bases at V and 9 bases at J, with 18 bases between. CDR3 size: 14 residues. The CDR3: CAISPGRDEGPQHF. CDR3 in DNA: TGTGCCATCAGCCCCGGACGGGATGAAGGGCCCCAGCATTTT.

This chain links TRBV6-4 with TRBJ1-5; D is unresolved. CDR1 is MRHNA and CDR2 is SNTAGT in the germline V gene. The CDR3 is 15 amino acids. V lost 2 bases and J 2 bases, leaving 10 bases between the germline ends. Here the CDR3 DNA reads TGTGCCAGCAGTGACAGAGCTGCTGGCAATCAGCCCCAGCATTTT. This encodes CASSDRAAGNQPQHF.

The DNA of the CDR3 is TGTGCCAGCAAGGCCGGGACTAGCGGGTTGAACAATGAGCAGTTCTTC. Translation: CASKAGTSGLNNEQFF. The rearrangement joins TRBV9 to TRBJ2-1; 12 bases match TRBD2. With V trimmed by 6 bases and J by 5 bases, 9 bases remained unmatched. The CDR3 sequence is 16 residues long. CDR1 and CDR2 (germline): SGDLS, YYNGEE.

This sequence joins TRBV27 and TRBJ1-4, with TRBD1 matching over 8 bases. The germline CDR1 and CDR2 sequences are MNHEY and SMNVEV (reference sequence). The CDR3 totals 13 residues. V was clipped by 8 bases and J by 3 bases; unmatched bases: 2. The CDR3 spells CASARGPNEKLFF. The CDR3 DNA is TGTGCCAGCGCCAGGGGGCCTAATGAAAAACTGTTTTTT.

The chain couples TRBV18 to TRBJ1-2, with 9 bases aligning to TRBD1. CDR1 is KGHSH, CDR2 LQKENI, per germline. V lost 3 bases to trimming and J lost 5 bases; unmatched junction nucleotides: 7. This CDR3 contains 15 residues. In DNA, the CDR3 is TGTGCCAGCTCACCTATGGGACAGGGTCGGTATGGCTACACCTTC. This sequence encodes CASSPMGQGRYGYTF.

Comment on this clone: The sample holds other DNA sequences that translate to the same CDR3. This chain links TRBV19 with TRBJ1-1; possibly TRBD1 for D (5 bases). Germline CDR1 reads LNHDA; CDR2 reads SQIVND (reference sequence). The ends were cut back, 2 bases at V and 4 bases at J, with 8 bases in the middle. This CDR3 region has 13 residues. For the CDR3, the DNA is TGTGCCAGTAGTATAAGGGGTGGCACTGAAGCTTTCTTT. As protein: CASSIRGGTEAFF.

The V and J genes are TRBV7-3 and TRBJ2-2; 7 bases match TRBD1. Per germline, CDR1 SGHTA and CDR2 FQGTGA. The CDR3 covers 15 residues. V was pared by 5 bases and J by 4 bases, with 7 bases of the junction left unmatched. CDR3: CASSPRGTGTGELFF. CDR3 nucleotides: TGTGCCAGCAGCCCCAGGGGGACGGGCACCGGGGAGCTGTTTTTT.

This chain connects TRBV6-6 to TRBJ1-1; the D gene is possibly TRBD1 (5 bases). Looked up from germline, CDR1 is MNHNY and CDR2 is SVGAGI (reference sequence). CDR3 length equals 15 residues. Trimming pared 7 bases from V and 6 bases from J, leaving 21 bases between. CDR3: CASTNSWQGFAEAFF. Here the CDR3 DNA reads TGTGCCAGCACCAACTCGTGGCAGGGATTCGCTGAAGCTTTCTTT.

The CDR3 coding sequence is TGTGCCAGTAGTCAAACCACGACAGGGTACTATGGCTACACCTTC. Protein product: CASSQTTTGYYGYTF. This rearrangement joins TRBV19 to TRBJ1-2; 7 bases match TRBD1. The CDR3 contains 15 residues. V was pared by 5 bases and J by 3 bases, with 9 bases of the junction left unmatched. Germline V CDR1 and CDR2: LNHDA, SQIVND (reference sequence).

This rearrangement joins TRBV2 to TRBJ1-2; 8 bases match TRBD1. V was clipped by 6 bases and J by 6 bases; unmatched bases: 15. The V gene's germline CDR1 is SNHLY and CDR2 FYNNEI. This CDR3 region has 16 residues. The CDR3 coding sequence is TGTGCCAGCAGGTTTTCAGGACAGGGAAGGTTGAATGGCTACACCTTC. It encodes CASRFSGQGRLNGYTF.

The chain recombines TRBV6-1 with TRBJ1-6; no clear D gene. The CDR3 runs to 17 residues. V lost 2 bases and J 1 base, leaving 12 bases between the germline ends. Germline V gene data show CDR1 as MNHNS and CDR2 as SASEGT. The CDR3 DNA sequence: TGTGCCAGCAGTGAAAATTGGTGGGAGTCCTATAATTCACCCCTCCACTTT. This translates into CASSENWWESYNSPLHF.

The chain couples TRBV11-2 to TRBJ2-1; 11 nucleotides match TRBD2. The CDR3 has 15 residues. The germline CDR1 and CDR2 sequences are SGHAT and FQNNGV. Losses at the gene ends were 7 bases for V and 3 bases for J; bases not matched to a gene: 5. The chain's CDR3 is CASTWGLAVYNEQFF. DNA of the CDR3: TGTGCCAGCACCTGGGGACTAGCGGTCTACAATGAGCAGTTCTTC.

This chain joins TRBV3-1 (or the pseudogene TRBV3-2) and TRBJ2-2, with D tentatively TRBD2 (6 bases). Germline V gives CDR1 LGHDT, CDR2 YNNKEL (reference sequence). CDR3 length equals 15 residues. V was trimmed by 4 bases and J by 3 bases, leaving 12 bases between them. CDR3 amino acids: CASSRRDSYTGELFF. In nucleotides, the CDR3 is TGTGCCAGCAGCCGACGGGACTCTTACACCGGGGAGCTGTTTTTT.